The TCR beta chain described here comes from a study of Graves' ophthalmopathy and Graves' hyperthyroidism. Amplification targeted the TCR beta CDR3 regions, with RNA transcripts as the source material. Second-round multiplex PCR came after first-round RT-PCR with HTBI primers. TCRdb reanalysed the multiplex PCR reads using MiXCR and keeps one entry per CDR3 protein. Seen here are under 350,000 distinct CDR3 sequences, roughly a sixth observed once, and the top ten hold roughly 12%. The table lists this clonotype with many counts. Input material: peripheral blood. The clonotype was recovered from an adult man with Graves' ophthalmopathy.

CDR3 coding DNA: TGTGCCAGCAGTTTACTAGTAGGATTTAGCAATCAGCCCCAGCATTTT. This gives the protein CASSLLVGFSNQPQHF. The genes are TRBV28 and TRBJ1-5, with D hard to call. The germline V and J ends were trimmed by 2 bases and 0 bases, with 11 bases remaining between them. CDR1 is MDHEN, CDR2 SYDVKM, per germline. The CDR3 runs 16 residues.